A single sample is the source of the 20 T cell receptor beta chains below, sequenced in a study of beta chain features in type 1 diabetes. Expressed TCRB transcripts were sequenced because the entire RNA isolate underwent reverse transcription. Assay used: immunoSEQ multiplex PCR; TCRdb lists only in-frame clones, some missing. The sample lists under 450,000 clones, about 14% occurring once. The sequenced sample was naive CD4+ T cells from blood. All receptors derive from a man in his thirties or forties in good health.

This clone was counted a few times. This sequence joins TRBV27 and TRBJ2-5, with TRBD1 identical over 7 bases. Germline loops: CDR1 MNHEY, CDR2 SMNVEV (reference sequence). This CDR3 contains 14 residues. After removal of 10 bases from V and 4 bases from J, the junction contained 12 bases not matched to a gene. The CDR3 spells CATPGQSYSETQYF. The CDR3 DNA reads as TGTGCCACCCCGGGACAGAGTTATTCAGAGACCCAGTACTTC.

This clone was counted a few times. The rearrangement joins TRBV9 to TRBJ2-3, with TRBD2 matching 10 bases. The germline CDR1 and CDR2 sequences are SGDLS and YYNGEE. CDR3 length equals 17 residues. The trim removed 7 bases at V and 4 bases at J, leaving 15 bases unmatched. The CDR3 nucleotides are TGTGCCAGCGGGGGACTAGCGAAGCGGTCTCTCGCAGATACGCAGTATTTT. Protein sequence: CASGGLAKRSLADTQYF.

The V call is TRBV29-1, the J call TRBJ2-1; TRBD1 matches at 9 bases. The CDR3 spans 15 residues. Losses at the gene ends were 5 bases for V and 6 bases for J; bases not matched to a gene: 11. Looked up from germline, CDR1 is SQVTM and CDR2 is ANQGSEA. The CDR3 DNA reads as TGCAGCGTTATGACCGGGACAGGGTTTAGCAATGAGCAGTTCTTC. This sequence encodes CSVMTGTGFSNEQFF.

The chain recombines TRBV4-1 with TRBJ2-7, with TRBD2 matching over 14 bases. CDR3 length: 18 amino acids. V shed 4 bases, J shed 4 bases, and the junction held 12 bases outside the gene matches. Looked up from germline, CDR1 is MGHRA and CDR2 is YSYEKL. In nucleotides, the CDR3 is TGCGCCAGCAGCCCCGGACTAGCGGGGGGCGCAACCTATTACGAGCAGTACTTC. Protein sequence: CASSPGLAGGATYYEQYF.

The gene calls are TRBV13 and TRBJ2-3; D gene unclear. The CDR3 runs 14 residues. Germline assignment: CDR1 PRHDT and CDR2 FYEKMQ (reference sequence). V lost 1 base, J lost 4 bases, and 9 bases lay in between. The CDR3 DNA follows: TGTGCCAGCAGCTTAGCGTATAGGGCAGATACGCAGTATTTT. Translated, it gives CASSLAYRADTQYF.

This chain uses TRBV19 with TRBJ2-1; 7 bases map to TRBD2. Germline CDR1 and CDR2: LNHDA and SQIVND (reference sequence). V shed 1 base and J 1 base; nucleotides not matched to a gene: 7. This CDR3 comprises 17 residues. Here the CDR3 DNA reads TGTGCCAGTAGTATAGTACCGCTAGCGGCTTCCTACAATGAGCAGTTCTTC. This codes for CASSIVPLAASYNEQFF.

This clone showed up just a few times. This chain links TRBV5-4 with TRBJ2-4; TRBD2 might be the D (5 bases). The V end lost 3 bases, the J end lost 0 bases, and 10 bases lay between the germline ends. The CDR3 spans 15 residues. Germline CDR1 is SGHNT and CDR2 is YYREEE (reference sequence). Here the CDR3 DNA reads TGTGCCAGCAGCTCCTACGGGGTAGCCAAAAACATTCAGTACTTC. Amino acid sequence: CASSSYGVAKNIQYF.

There are a few counts of this clone. The gene calls are TRBV7-9 and TRBJ1-1; no reliable D call. CDR3 size: 11 residues. Germline assignment: CDR1 SEHNR and CDR2 FQNEAQ (reference sequence). V was cut by 8 bases and J by 1 base, with 5 bases left in between. CDR3 sequence: CASGRNTEAFF. CDR3 DNA sequence: TGTGCCAGCGGTCGGAACACTGAAGCTTTCTTT.

In its sample, this clone was seen a few times. The CDR3 region is CASSRLGEQYV. The CDR3 nucleotides read TGTGCCAGCAGCCGACTAGGCGAGCAGTACGTC. The rearrangement uses TRBV5-6 and TRBJ2-7, with a tentative D call TRBD2 (6 bases). V shed 4 bases and J shed 6 bases, with 8 bases lying between them. Germline V gene lookup returns CDR1 SGHDT and CDR2 YYEEEE. CDR3 length: 11 residues.

In its sample, this clone was seen a few times. V and J are TRBV28 and TRBJ2-7; 8 bases are shared with TRBD1. The V gene's germline CDR1 is MDHEN and CDR2 SYDVKM. There are 14 residues in the CDR3. The V segment lost 4 bases and the J segment 3 bases; nucleotides outside the gene matches: 5. CDR3 sequence: CASSSVGQGYEQYV. The CDR3 bases are TGTGCCAGCAGTTCAGTCGGACAGGGCTACGAGCAGTACGTC.

The chain employs TRBV14 and TRBJ1-1; D not resolved. Trimming shortened V by 1 base and J by 5 bases, and 23 bases separated the two germline ends. Germline CDR1 reads SGHDN; CDR2 reads FVKESK. The CDR3 is 18 residues long. CDR3 DNA sequence: TGTGCCAGCAGCCAAGGGCCAGCCCAATCCCTCGGGAATACTGAAGCTTTCTTT. Its protein product is CASSQGPAQSLGNTEAFF.

This clone was observed a handful of times. This sequence joins TRBV4-3 and TRBJ1-3, with a possible D match to TRBD1 (5 bases). The germline gives CDR1 LGHNA, CDR2 YSLEER. With 0 bases removed from V and 4 bases from J, the gap between germline ends came to 7 bases. There are 14 residues in the CDR3. The CDR3 region has the DNA TGCGCCAGCAGCCAAGAGAGGGACGGAAACACCATATATTTT. Protein sequence: CASSQERDGNTIYF.

Comments on this clone: Within the sample, other DNA sequences also encode this same CDR3. The rearrangement uses TRBV7-2 and TRBJ2-1; D is unclear. The CDR3 sequence is 13 residues long. With 1 base removed from V and 4 bases from J, the gap between germline ends came to 5 bases. Germline assignment: CDR1 SGHTA and CDR2 FQGNSA. The CDR3 protein is CASSLDSYNEQFF. The CDR3 bases are TGTGCCAGCAGCTTAGACTCTTACAATGAGCAGTTCTTC. The full variable domain, with the rest looked up from reference TRBV7-2 and TRBJ2-1, is GAGVSQSPSNKVTEKGKDVELRCDPISGHTALYWYRQSLGQGLEFLIYFQGNSAPDKSGLPSDRFSAERTGGSVSTLTIQRTQQEDSAVYLCASSLDSYNEQFFGPGTRLTVL.

This chain connects TRBV7-6 to TRBJ1-1; D not certain. V gave up 5 bases and J gave up 1 base, with 11 bases separating them. CDR1 and CDR2 (germline): SGHVS, FNYEAQ. The CDR3 totals 14 residues. CDR3 residues: CASSPPDRNTEAFF. The CDR3 DNA reads as TGTGCCAGCAGCCCCCCGGATCGGAACACTGAAGCTTTCTTT.

For the CDR3, the DNA is TGCAGCGTCAGTTCCCATACACGGGAGCAGTTCTTC. Its translation: CSVSSHTREQFF. The rearrangement uses TRBV29-1 and TRBJ2-1; D call uncertain. CDR3 length equals 12 residues. The germline V and J ends were trimmed by 6 bases and 10 bases, with 16 bases remaining between them. CDR1 is SQVTM and CDR2 is ANQGSEA in the germline V gene.

This clone has a handful of counts. The chain has TRBV9 and TRBJ2-1; TRBD1 matches 7 bases. This CDR3 region has 16 residues. Germline V gives CDR1 SGDLS, CDR2 YYNGEE. V was clipped by 2 bases and J by 6 bases; unmatched bases: 11. CDR3 residues: CASSVADRPRSNEQFF. In DNA form, the CDR3 reads TGTGCCAGCAGCGTCGCGGACAGGCCCCGCAGCAATGAGCAGTTCTTC.

This clone was detected a few times. The sample has other DNA sequences that encode this CDR3 too. J is TRBJ2-1 and V is TRBV7-2, with no clear D. The CDR3 has 15 residues. The germline CDR1 and CDR2 sequences are SGHTA and FQGNSA. The germline V and J ends were trimmed by 0 bases and 2 bases, with 8 bases remaining between them. DNA of the CDR3: TGTGCCAGCAGCTTAGCGCTTGGTACCTACAATGAGCAGTTCTTC. Its protein is CASSLALGTYNEQFF.

As for this clone: Within the sample, other DNA sequences also encode this same CDR3. The gene calls are TRBV2 and TRBJ1-1; D is ambiguous. This CDR3 comprises 13 residues. V was pared by 0 bases and J by 11 bases, with 13 bases between. Germline V gives CDR1 SNHLY, CDR2 FYNNEI. The CDR3 coding sequence is TGTGCCAGCAGTGAAGCGGCGGGGAGCGAGGCTTTCTTT. Translated, it gives CASSEAAGSEAFF.

This clone was detected only a few times. Distinct nucleotide sequences in the sample also encode this CDR3. The genes are TRBV29-1 and TRBJ2-7; 8 bases agree with TRBD2. V lost 4 bases to trimming and J lost 4 bases; unmatched junction nucleotides: 6. CDR1 is SQVTM, CDR2 ANQGSEA, per germline. This CDR3 region has 13 residues. The CDR3 sequence is CSVGRGTSYEQYF. The CDR3 DNA sequence: TGCAGCGTTGGGCGGGGGACTAGTTACGAGCAGTACTTC.

A remark on this clone: This clone may be a read error of a much larger clone one base away. The chain joins TRBV18 to TRBJ1-2; 9 bases are a match to TRBD1. This CDR3 contains 13 residues. Germline values: CDR1 KGHSH, CDR2 LQKENI. The J segment lost 4 bases and the V segment lost 3 bases, leaving 0 bases of the junction unmatched. The CDR3 spells CASSPDRGYGYTF. CDR3 DNA sequence: TGTGCCAGCTCACCGGACAGGGGCTATGGCTACACCTTC.